This TCR beta chain was sequenced for a study of cytomegalovirus exposure and HLA in healthy donors. Study-wide results and caveats: Later analysis indicated greater clonal expansion among HLA-associated TCR beta chains than among equally common other chains.

Points on this clone: Its antigen remains unidentified.

Primers: 60 Vbeta forward and 13 Jbeta reverse. Data came from immunoSEQ multiplex PCR; TCRdb stores just in-frame clones and leaves some out. In the table there are 120,000 or so clones, roughly 82% of which are singletons. The material sequenced was PBMCs. The receptor was derived from a human donor in good health.

The CDR3 nucleotides read TGTGCCAGCAGCCTCACAGATACGCAGTATTTT. Its protein is CASSLTDTQYF. V and J are TRBV6-5 and TRBJ2-3; no clear D gene. Per germline, CDR1 MNHEY and CDR2 SVGAGI. The CDR3 has 11 amino acids. Deletions cut 6 bases from V and 2 bases from J, with 3 bases between.